Listed below are T cell receptor beta chains from one sample, sequenced in a study of T cell clones after liver transplantation. Sequencing was performed with immunoSEQ multiplex PCR; in TCRdb, only in-frame clones are kept and a portion is missing. The sample has 98,000 or so clones; 82% are singletons. The specimen was CD4+ T cells from blood, collected before liver transplant. The receptor set was obtained from a human donor who received a liver transplant. CDR3s include the opening cysteine and the closing phenylalanine or tryptophan. D genes are given only for firm matches. Part of the rows lack a size; the others show once, few, many or a class for expanded clones.

TRBJ2-1 | NA | TRBV9 | NA | CASSPRNNEQFF | TGTGCCAGCAGCCCGCGGAACAATGAGCAGTTCTTC
TRBJ1-2 | NA | TRBV7-2 | few | CASSSNSNYGYTF | TGTGCCAGCAGCTCGAACAGCAACTATGGCTACACCTTC
TRBJ2-2 | TRBD2 | TRBV6-1 | NA | CASSVSGGARTGELFF | TGTGCCAGCAGTGTTAGCGGGGGGGCGAGGACCGGGGAGCTGTTTTTT
TRBJ1-1 | NA | TRBV27 | NA | CASSPLPRGRGGTEAFF | TGTGCCAGCAGTCCGCTCCCCCGGGGCAGAGGAGGGACTGAAGCTTTCTTT
TRBJ2-2 | NA | TRBV30 | NA | CAWTRVTTGELFF | TGTGCCTGGACCCGGGTAACCACCGGGGAGCTGTTTTTT
TRBJ2-7 | NA | TRBV9 | NA | CASSVASGGQANTYEQYF | TGTGCCAGCAGCGTAGCGTCCGGGGGGCAAGCAAACACCTACGAGCAGTACTTC
TRBJ1-1 | NA | TRBV5-1 | NA | CASSLGGSSTEAFF | TGCGCCAGCAGCTTGGGAGGGTCGTCCACTGAAGCTTTCTTT
TRBJ2-4 | NA | TRBV27 | NA | CASSGKGAGENIQYF | TGTGCCAGCAGTGGCAAAGGAGCTGGGGAAAACATTCAGTACTTC
TRBJ2-2 | NA | TRBV7-3 | NA | CASSLTGELFF | TGTGCCAGCAGCTTAACCGGGGAGCTGTTTTTT
TRBJ2-3 | NA | TRBV18 | NA | CASSPEARNTQYF | TGTGCCAGCTCACCAGAAGCGAGGAATACGCAGTATTTT
TRBJ2-1 | TRBD1 | TRBV9 | once | CASSERTGRSYNEQFF | TGTGCCAGCAGCGAACGGACAGGCCGCTCCTACAATGAGCAGTTCTTC
TRBJ1-5 | NA | TRBV15 | NA | CATSRTGDSNQPQHF | TGTGCCACCAGCAGAACAGGAGATAGCAATCAGCCCCAGCATTTT
TRBJ1-1 | NA | TRBV2 | NA | CASSERSAWNTEAFF | TGTGCCAGCAGTGAAAGGTCAGCCTGGAACACTGAAGCTTTCTTT
TRBJ2-7 | NA | TRBV7-2 | NA | CASSLVAGPEQYF | TGTGCCAGCAGCTTAGTTGCAGGTCCCGAGCAGTACTTC
TRBJ2-2 | NA | TRBV19 | NA | CASSPLTSGYTGELFF | TGTGCCAGTAGCCCCCTGACCTCAGGCTACACCGGGGAGCTGTTTTTT
TRBJ1-5 | TRBD1 | TRBV6-6 | NA | CASSYWGGQINQPQHF | TGTGCCAGCAGTTACTGGGGGGGACAGATCAATCAGCCCCAGCATTTT
TRBJ2-5 | NA | TRBV10-1 | NA | CASSEGGERETQYF | TGCGCCAGCAGTGAAGGGGGAGAGCGGGAGACCCAGTACTTC
TRBJ2-1 | TRBD2 | TRBV4-1 | NA | CASSQEKGLAGYNEQFF | TGCGCCAGCAGCCAAGAAAAAGGACTAGCGGGGTACAATGAGCAGTTCTTC
TRBJ2-3 | NA | TRBV5-8 | NA | CASSFPDTQYF | TGTGCCAGCAGCTTCCCAGATACGCAGTATTTT
TRBJ1-1 | TRBD1 | TRBV11-2 | NA | CASSLDPYRGRMNTEAFF | TGTGCCAGCAGCTTAGACCCATACAGGGGAAGAATGAACACTGAAGCTTTCTTT
TRBJ1-2 | NA | TRBV19 | few | CASSIVEGGNYGYTF | TGTGCCAGTAGTATAGTTGAAGGAGGGAACTATGGCTACACCTTC
TRBJ1-5 | NA | TRBV28 | NA | CASSFIGTQTGPQHF | TGTGCCAGCAGTTTCATAGGGACTCAAACCGGGCCCCAGCATTTT
TRBJ1-4 | NA | TRBV6-1 | NA | CASSVRPGATNEKLFF | TGTGCCAGCAGTGTCCGTCCGGGGGCAACTAATGAAAAACTGTTTTTT
TRBJ2-7 | NA | TRBV7-9 | NA | CASSLEPNSYEQYF | TGTGCCAGCAGCTTGGAGCCAAACTCCTACGAGCAGTACTTC
TRBJ1-3 | NA | TRBV11-2 | NA | CASSSRVSGNTIYF | TGTGCCAGCAGTTCCAGGGTCTCCGGAAACACCATATATTTT
TRBJ1-4 | TRBD1 | TRBV30 | NA | CAWSPGQGVINEKLFF | TGTGCCTGGAGTCCGGGACAGGGCGTAATTAATGAAAAACTGTTTTTT
TRBJ2-7 | TRBD1 | TRBV7-2 | once | CASSSTDRDEQYF | TGTGCCAGCAGCTCCACCGACAGGGACGAGCAGTACTTC
TRBJ2-2 | NA | TRBV9 | NA | CASGISFGTGELFF | TGTGCCAGCGGGATTAGTTTTGGGACCGGGGAGCTGTTTTTT
TRBJ2-5 | TRBD1 | TRBV7-9 | NA | CASRSGQGAQYF | TGTGCCAGCAGATCGGGACAGGGGGCCCAGTACTTC
TRBJ2-4 | NA | TRBV19 | NA | CASSWRGRENIQYF | TGTGCCAGTAGCTGGCGGGGCAGGGAAAACATTCAGTACTTC
TRBJ2-2 | TRBD2 | TRBV7-7 | NA | CASSSGTSRAGELFF | TGTGCCAGCAGCTCCGGGACTAGTCGGGCCGGGGAGCTGTTTTTT
TRBJ1-2 | NA | TRBV28 | NA | CASSYPLGQGNYGYTF | TGTGCCAGCAGTTACCCCCTCGGCCAGGGCAACTATGGCTACACCTTC
TRBJ1-4 | NA | TRBV5-1 | few | CASSLAGTNEKLFF | TGCGCCAGCAGCTTGGCAGGGACTAATGAAAAACTGTTTTTT
TRBJ2-6 | NA | TRBV11-2 | NA | CASSLERVGAGANVLTF | TGTGCCAGCAGCTTAGAACGGGTGGGGGCAGGGGCCAACGTCCTGACTTTC
TRBJ2-3 | NA | TRBV25-1 | once | CASSDTSRRGHGGQYF | TGTGCCAGCAGTGATACCTCTAGGAGGGGGCACGGGGGGCAGTATTTT
TRBJ2-7 | NA | TRBV6-1 | NA | CASSKGQLYEQYF | TGTGCCAGCAGCAAAGGGCAGCTCTACGAGCAGTACTTC
TRBJ2-1 | TRBD1 | TRBV27 | NA | CASSSLGTGPYNEQFF | TGTGCCAGCAGTTCTCTTGGGACAGGGCCGTACAATGAGCAGTTCTTC
TRBJ2-1 | NA | TRBV6-4 | NA | CASSVTLLHYNEQFF | TGTGCCAGCAGTGTCACACTCCTACACTACAATGAGCAGTTCTTC
TRBJ2-1 | TRBD2 | TRBV27 | NA | CASSLAGTSGGGEQFF | TGTGCCAGCAGTTTAGCCGGGACTAGCGGGGGCGGAGAGCAGTTCTTC
TRBJ1-4 | NA | TRBV6-5 | NA | CASSYGWTDSGKLFF | TGTGCCAGCAGTTACGGGTGGACCGACTCCGGAAAACTGTTTTTT